Listed below are T cell receptor beta chains from one sample, sequenced in a study of blood T cell repertoires in COVID-19. Sequencing used immunoSEQ multiplex PCR; TCRdb keeps in-frame clones, though not all of them. This table has under 300,000 clones, around four fifths appearing once. Sequencing was done on a sample of peripheral blood. The origin of the receptors is a man aged 45 to 65 with acute or convalescent COVID-19. Each CDR3 is given with its conserved first and last residue. Each record gives: CDR3 DNA, CDR3 protein, D gene, J gene, clone size, V gene. The D gene is left open where the match is weak. Clone size is given for some rows only: seen once, a few or many times, or a class if the clone is expanded.

cdr3_nt: TGTGCCACCAGCCCAAAAAGCCAGGGAATGGTATATGGCTACACCTTC
cdr3_aa: CATSPKSQGMVYGYTF
d_call: NA
j_call: TRBJ1-2
clone_size: NA
v_call: TRBV15

cdr3_nt: TGTGCCAGCAGGGCCGGGACAGGAAACACCGGGGAGCTGTTTTTT
cdr3_aa: CASRAGTGNTGELFF
d_call: TRBD1
j_call: TRBJ2-2
clone_size: NA
v_call: TRBV7-8

cdr3_nt: TGTGCCAGTAGTACCCACAGGGTATCCTATGGCTACACCTTC
cdr3_aa: CASSTHRVSYGYTF
d_call: NA
j_call: TRBJ1-2
clone_size: once
v_call: TRBV19

cdr3_nt: TGTGCCAGCAGCTCCAGGGGAGGGGGCTACACCTTC
cdr3_aa: CASSSRGGGYTF
d_call: NA
j_call: TRBJ1-2
clone_size: NA
v_call: TRBV6-5

cdr3_nt: TGTGCCACCAGTGCACCCGGGACTGCGAACACCGGGGAGCTGTTTTTT
cdr3_aa: CATSAPGTANTGELFF
d_call: NA
j_call: TRBJ2-2
clone_size: NA
v_call: TRBV24-1

cdr3_nt: TGTGCCAGCTCCCCTCCTTCCAGGGTAACCTACGAGCAGTACTTC
cdr3_aa: CASSPPSRVTYEQYF
d_call: NA
j_call: TRBJ2-7
clone_size: once
v_call: TRBV18

cdr3_nt: TGTGCCACCAGCCCGGGGGGGGGCACAGATACGCAGTATTTT
cdr3_aa: CATSPGGGTDTQYF
d_call: TRBD2
j_call: TRBJ2-3
clone_size: NA
v_call: TRBV15

cdr3_nt: TGTGCCAGCAGCCATGGGACTAGCAGTAGCAATGAGCAGTTCTTC
cdr3_aa: CASSHGTSSSNEQFF
d_call: TRBD2
j_call: TRBJ2-1
clone_size: NA
v_call: TRBV5-8

cdr3_nt: TGCGCCAGCAGAATCGGGACAGGGAGCAATCAGCCCCAGCATTTT
cdr3_aa: CASRIGTGSNQPQHF
d_call: TRBD1
j_call: TRBJ1-5
clone_size: NA
v_call: TRBV5-1

cdr3_nt: TGTGCCAGCAGCCATGAATACAGTCAGAACACTGAAGCTTTCTTT
cdr3_aa: CASSHEYSQNTEAFF
d_call: NA
j_call: TRBJ1-1
clone_size: NA
v_call: TRBV3-1/TRBV3-2

cdr3_nt: TGTGCCAGCAGCTTAAGTCATACAGATACGCAGTATTTT
cdr3_aa: CASSLSHTDTQYF
d_call: NA
j_call: TRBJ2-3
clone_size: NA
v_call: TRBV7-3

cdr3_nt: TGCGCCAGCAGCTTCCCCCCTAGCAAGTATAACCATGAGCAGTTCTTC
cdr3_aa: CASSFPPSKYNHEQFF
d_call: NA
j_call: TRBJ2-1
clone_size: NA
v_call: TRBV5-1

cdr3_nt: TGTGCCACCAGTGAAACCGGGACAGGGTCGGATACGCAGTATTTT
cdr3_aa: CATSETGTGSDTQYF
d_call: TRBD1
j_call: TRBJ2-3
clone_size: NA
v_call: TRBV24-1

cdr3_nt: TGTGCCACCAGGCTAGCGGGAGGTACCGGGGAGCTGTTTTTT
cdr3_aa: CATRLAGGTGELFF
d_call: TRBD2
j_call: TRBJ2-2
clone_size: NA
v_call: TRBV24-1

cdr3_nt: TGTGCCAGCAGCTTAGGACGCGGAGGGTACGCTGGGGCCAACGTCCTGACTTTC
cdr3_aa: CASSLGRGGYAGANVLTF
d_call: NA
j_call: TRBJ2-6
clone_size: NA
v_call: TRBV11-2

cdr3_nt: TGTGCCAGCCGGGGACAGGGGACCTTAAGGACCTTCTATGGCTACACCTTC
cdr3_aa: CASRGQGTLRTFYGYTF
d_call: TRBD1
j_call: TRBJ1-2
clone_size: NA
v_call: TRBV2

cdr3_nt: TGTGCCAGCAGCTTAGGTGGGCAGGGCGGCTATGGCTACACCTTC
cdr3_aa: CASSLGGQGGYGYTF
d_call: NA
j_call: TRBJ1-2
clone_size: NA
v_call: TRBV7-8

cdr3_nt: TGTGCCAGTACCTTAAAGTGGACAGGGTTCTACGAGCAGTACTTC
cdr3_aa: CASTLKWTGFYEQYF
d_call: TRBD1
j_call: TRBJ2-7
clone_size: NA
v_call: TRBV19

cdr3_nt: TGTGCCAGCAGCCCGACCAAGACAGGGGGTGATCCCTACGAGCAGTACTTC
cdr3_aa: CASSPTKTGGDPYEQYF
d_call: TRBD1
j_call: TRBJ2-7
clone_size: once
v_call: TRBV7-9

cdr3_nt: TGTGCCAGCAGCCAAGATGGAAAGGGGGCTCAGCCCCAGCATTTT
cdr3_aa: CASSQDGKGAQPQHF
d_call: TRBD1
j_call: TRBJ1-5
clone_size: few
v_call: TRBV4-2

cdr3_nt: TGTGCCAGCAGCCCAGCACCCGGACAGGTTTTAAGTAATTCACCCCTCCACTTT
cdr3_aa: CASSPAPGQVLSNSPLHF
d_call: TRBD1
j_call: TRBJ1-6
clone_size: NA
v_call: TRBV9

cdr3_nt: TGTGCCAGCAGTTACGCGTACGGACAGGGGCTCTATGGCTACACCTTC
cdr3_aa: CASSYAYGQGLYGYTF
d_call: TRBD1
j_call: TRBJ1-2
clone_size: NA
v_call: TRBV6-5

cdr3_nt: TGTGCCAGCAGGACCGGGACTAGGGACACCGGGGAGCTGTTTTTT
cdr3_aa: CASRTGTRDTGELFF
d_call: TRBD2
j_call: TRBJ2-2
clone_size: few
v_call: TRBV13

cdr3_nt: TGTGCCAGCAGCCCCGGGACAGGGGCGGTCGGGGAGCTGTTTTTT
cdr3_aa: CASSPGTGAVGELFF
d_call: TRBD1
j_call: TRBJ2-2
clone_size: NA
v_call: TRBV7-8

cdr3_nt: TGTGCCATCAGTGAGCAGACTAGAGATACGCAGTATTTT
cdr3_aa: CAISEQTRDTQYF
d_call: NA
j_call: TRBJ2-3
clone_size: NA
v_call: TRBV10-3

cdr3_nt: TGTGCCAGCAGCCAAGAAGGCAGGGGGCGAACCGGGGAGCTGTTTTTT
cdr3_aa: CASSQEGRGRTGELFF
d_call: TRBD1
j_call: TRBJ2-2
clone_size: few
v_call: TRBV3-1/TRBV3-2

cdr3_nt: TGTGCCAGCAGTGAAGTCTCTTATCAGCCCCAGCATTTT
cdr3_aa: CASSEVSYQPQHF
d_call: NA
j_call: TRBJ1-5
clone_size: NA
v_call: TRBV6-1

cdr3_nt: TGTGCCAGCAGCCCGCAGGGTCAGCGGGAGGAAAAACTGTTTTTT
cdr3_aa: CASSPQGQREEKLFF
d_call: NA
j_call: TRBJ1-4
clone_size: NA
v_call: TRBV7-9

cdr3_nt: TGTGCCAGCAGCTTATCAACAGCGAACACTGAAGCTTTCTTT
cdr3_aa: CASSLSTANTEAFF
d_call: NA
j_call: TRBJ1-1
clone_size: NA
v_call: TRBV7-2

cdr3_nt: TGTGCCAGCAGTTTGGGGAGCGGCAGCTCCTACGAGCAGTACTTC
cdr3_aa: CASSLGSGSSYEQYF
d_call: NA
j_call: TRBJ2-7
clone_size: NA
v_call: TRBV27

cdr3_nt: TGTGCCAGCAGCTCGTCCCAGGGAAACACCATATATTTT
cdr3_aa: CASSSSQGNTIYF
d_call: NA
j_call: TRBJ1-3
clone_size: NA
v_call: TRBV11-2

cdr3_nt: TGCGCCAGCAGCGAGGGGAGACGCGAGACCCAGTACTTC
cdr3_aa: CASSEGRRETQYF
d_call: NA
j_call: TRBJ2-5
clone_size: NA
v_call: TRBV10-1

cdr3_nt: TGCGCCAGCACCGCGAGCGGGGGTGGAGAGACCCAGTACTTC
cdr3_aa: CASTASGGGETQYF
d_call: TRBD2
j_call: TRBJ2-5
clone_size: NA
v_call: TRBV10-2

cdr3_nt: TGTGCCAGCAGTGAAGATGACAGCCTCCTCTACGAGCAGTACTTC
cdr3_aa: CASSEDDSLLYEQYF
d_call: NA
j_call: TRBJ2-7
clone_size: few
v_call: TRBV2

cdr3_nt: TGTGCCTGGGATCCGGGACAGGGCAATCAGCCCCAGCATTTT
cdr3_aa: CAWDPGQGNQPQHF
d_call: TRBD1
j_call: TRBJ1-5
clone_size: NA
v_call: TRBV30

cdr3_nt: TGTGCCAGCAGCTTGGCGGGACTGAGCTCTGGAAACACCATATATTTT
cdr3_aa: CASSLAGLSSGNTIYF
d_call: NA
j_call: TRBJ1-3
clone_size: NA
v_call: TRBV5-8

cdr3_nt: TGTGCCAGCACCAAGAATCAGGGGCACACTGAAGCTTTCTTT
cdr3_aa: CASTKNQGHTEAFF
d_call: NA
j_call: TRBJ1-1
clone_size: NA
v_call: TRBV6-5

cdr3_nt: TGTGCCAGCAGCCCCCAACAGGGGAGCTCCTATAATTCACCCCTCCACTTT
cdr3_aa: CASSPQQGSSYNSPLHF
d_call: TRBD1
j_call: TRBJ1-6
clone_size: NA
v_call: TRBV9

cdr3_nt: TGTGCCAGTACCCGGGTAATTAACACTGAAGCTTTCTTT
cdr3_aa: CASTRVINTEAFF
d_call: NA
j_call: TRBJ1-1
clone_size: NA
v_call: TRBV7-9

cdr3_nt: TGTGCCAGCAGTCCCCCCGGACAGGCCGTTAGGGCCCAGTACTTC
cdr3_aa: CASSPPGQAVRAQYF
d_call: TRBD1
j_call: TRBJ2-5
clone_size: NA
v_call: TRBV27

cdr3_nt: TGTGCCAGCAGCCAACCACCTATGGTTGACGAGCAGTACTTC
cdr3_aa: CASSQPPMVDEQYF
d_call: NA
j_call: TRBJ2-7
clone_size: once
v_call: TRBV3-1/TRBV3-2

cdr3_nt: TGTGCCAGCAGCTTAGATGGACTCACCTACGAGCAGTACTTC
cdr3_aa: CASSLDGLTYEQYF
d_call: NA
j_call: TRBJ2-7
clone_size: NA
v_call: TRBV7-3

cdr3_nt: TGTGCCAGCAGCCCTAGCGGGAGCTCCTACAATGAGCAGTTCTTC
cdr3_aa: CASSPSGSSYNEQFF
d_call: TRBD2
j_call: TRBJ2-1
clone_size: once
v_call: TRBV6-4

cdr3_nt: TGTGCCACCAGCAGAGATTGGAGTAGCGGCCAAGAGACCCAGTACTTC
cdr3_aa: CATSRDWSSGQETQYF
d_call: NA
j_call: TRBJ2-5
clone_size: NA
v_call: TRBV15

cdr3_nt: TGTGCCAGCTCAAGAACAGGGGACCAGGATGGAAACACCATATATTTT
cdr3_aa: CASSRTGDQDGNTIYF
d_call: TRBD1
j_call: TRBJ1-3
clone_size: once
v_call: TRBV18

cdr3_nt: TGTGCCACCAGCGGGGACAGGGGAGATACGCAGTATTTT
cdr3_aa: CATSGDRGDTQYF
d_call: TRBD1
j_call: TRBJ2-3
clone_size: NA
v_call: TRBV15

cdr3_nt: TGCGCCAGCAGCCAAGACCCCCGGGGGGGCTACGAGCAGTACTTC
cdr3_aa: CASSQDPRGGYEQYF
d_call: TRBD2
j_call: TRBJ2-7
clone_size: NA
v_call: TRBV4-1

cdr3_nt: TGTGCCAGCAGTTGGACTAGCGGCTACGAGCAGTACTTC
cdr3_aa: CASSWTSGYEQYF
d_call: TRBD2
j_call: TRBJ2-7
clone_size: NA
v_call: TRBV28